The 6 T cell receptor beta chains given below trace back to one sample, sequenced in a study of CD8+ T cells in alopecia areata. Sequencing templates came from extracted RNA that was reverse transcribed into cDNA. Produced via immunoSEQ multiplex PCR; TCRdb's table is partial and in-frame only. The sample has around 150,000 clones, around 55% seen once. Sequenced material: CD4+ T cells sorted from blood. All receptors come from a human donor in good health.

This rearrangement joins TRBV6-6 to TRBJ2-7; weak D call: TRBD2 (5 bases). Looked up from germline, CDR1 is MNHNY and CDR2 is SVGAGI (reference sequence). V was clipped by 0 bases and J by 2 bases, with 5 bases between them. The CDR3 extends over 13 amino acids. The CDR3 nucleotides are TGTGCCAGCAGTTACTCCGGGACCTACGAGCAGTACTTC. Translation: CASSYSGTYEQYF.

This chain uses TRBV14 with TRBJ2-7, with D tentatively TRBD1 (6 bases). The CDR3 loop spans 15 amino acids. V was clipped by 3 bases and J by 3 bases, with 15 bases between them. CDR1 and CDR2 from the germline V gene are SGHDN and FVKESK. The chain's CDR3 is CASSHTRDNLYEQYF. The DNA of the CDR3 is TGTGCCAGCAGCCACACCCGGGACAACCTCTACGAGCAGTACTTC.

This rearrangement joins TRBV29-1 to TRBJ2-7; D may be TRBD2 (6 bases). The CDR3 totals 13 residues. Germline V gene data show CDR1 as SQVTM and CDR2 as ANQGSEA. V was trimmed by 5 bases and J by 3 bases, leaving 14 bases between them. This chain's CDR3 is CSVFGGRNYEQYF. CDR3 in DNA: TGCAGCGTTTTCGGGGGACGGAACTACGAGCAGTACTTC.

This clone showed up just a few times. The CDR3 DNA follows: TGCAGTGCTAGCTCGCAGGGGGCGACGTACTTC. This sequence encodes CSASSQGATYF. The chain links TRBV20-1 to TRBJ2-7; 8 bases are shared with TRBD1. The V segment lost 3 bases and the J segment 12 bases; nucleotides outside the gene matches: 7. This CDR3 has 11 residues. CDR1 DFQATT and CDR2 SNEGSKA come from the germline V gene (reference sequence).

The V and J genes are TRBV7-9 and TRBJ2-3; 7 bases match TRBD2. The CDR3 covers 15 residues. Per the germline V gene, CDR1 is SEHNR and CDR2 is FQNEAQ (reference sequence). The J segment lost 4 bases and the V segment lost 4 bases, leaving 8 bases of the junction unmatched. DNA of the CDR3: TGTGCCAGCAGCTGGGCTCGCGGGAGCTCAGATACGCAGTATTTT. The encoded protein is CASSWARGSSDTQYF.

This clone was observed a few times. The J gene is TRBJ2-3, the V gene TRBV11-2; 8 bases align to TRBD2. The CDR3 runs to 18 residues. The junction had 20 bases not matched to a gene; V was cut back by 5 bases and J by 7 bases. CDR1 is SGHAT and CDR2 is FQNNGV in the germline V gene. CDR3 region: CASSPLAGGRFAAHTQYF. CDR3 in DNA: TGTGCCAGCAGCCCCTTGGCGGGAGGCCGGTTCGCGGCACATACGCAGTATTTT.